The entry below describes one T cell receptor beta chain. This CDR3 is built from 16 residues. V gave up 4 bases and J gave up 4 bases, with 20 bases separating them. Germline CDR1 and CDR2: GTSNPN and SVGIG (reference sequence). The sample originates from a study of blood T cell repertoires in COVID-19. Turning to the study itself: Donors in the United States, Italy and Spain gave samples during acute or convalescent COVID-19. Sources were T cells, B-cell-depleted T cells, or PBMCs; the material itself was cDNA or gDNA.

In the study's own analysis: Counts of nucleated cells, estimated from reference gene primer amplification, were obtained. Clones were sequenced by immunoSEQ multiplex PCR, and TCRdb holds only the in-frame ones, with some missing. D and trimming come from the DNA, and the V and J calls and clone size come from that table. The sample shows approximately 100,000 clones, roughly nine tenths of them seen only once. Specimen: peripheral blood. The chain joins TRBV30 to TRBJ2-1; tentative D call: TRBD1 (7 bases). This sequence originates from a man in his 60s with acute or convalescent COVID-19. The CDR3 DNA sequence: TGTGCCTGGAAGTCCCCAGGGGGAGGACGTTACAATGAGCAGTTCTTC. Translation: CAWKSPGGGRYNEQFF.